These T cell receptor beta chains were read from a single sample in a study of long-term antiretroviral therapy in people with HIV. The data were produced by immunoSEQ multiplex PCR, yet TCRdb's version contains in-frame clones alone and is incomplete. The table lists 30,000 to 40,000 clones, 80% to 85% of them singletons. Sequenced here: unsorted PBMCs, sampled 1 year after starting antiretroviral therapy. The source of these receptors is a young man with HIV. CDR3s include the opening cysteine and the closing phenylalanine or tryptophan. A D gene is named only where the DNA matches it firmly. Clone size is stated in some rows and not others, as once, few, many or a class when expanded.

J gene: TRBJ1-5
clone size: NA
D gene: NA
V gene: TRBV2
CDR3 protein: CASTRSGGNQPQHF
CDR3 DNA: TGTGCCAGCACCCGCTCAGGGGGCAATCAGCCCCAGCATTTT

J gene: TRBJ1-1
clone size: NA
D gene: NA
V gene: TRBV7-6
CDR3 protein: CASSLGGYREAFF
CDR3 DNA: TGTGCCAGCAGCTTAGGGGGATACAGGGAAGCTTTCTTT

J gene: TRBJ2-7
clone size: NA
D gene: TRBD2
V gene: TRBV4-3
CDR3 protein: CASSQGVGLALEQYF
CDR3 DNA: TGCGCCAGCAGCCAAGGAGTAGGACTAGCGCTCGAGCAGTACTTC

J gene: TRBJ1-1
clone size: NA
D gene: TRBD1
V gene: TRBV6-5
CDR3 protein: CASSRGPGTEAFF
CDR3 DNA: TGTGCCAGCAGTAGGGGGCCTGGGACTGAAGCTTTCTTT

J gene: TRBJ2-7
clone size: NA
D gene: NA
V gene: TRBV15
CDR3 protein: CATSRAAGLYEQYF
CDR3 DNA: TGTGCCACCAGCAGAGCCGCGGGCCTTTACGAGCAGTACTTC

J gene: TRBJ2-7
clone size: NA
D gene: TRBD2
V gene: TRBV7-2
CDR3 protein: CASSLFPLAGEGGSYEQYF
CDR3 DNA: TGTGCCAGCAGCTTATTCCCTCTAGCGGGAGAGGGGGGCTCCTACGAGCAGTACTTC

J gene: TRBJ1-2
clone size: NA
D gene: TRBD1
V gene: TRBV9
CDR3 protein: CASSLRGGTGAANYGYTF
CDR3 DNA: TGTGCCAGCAGCCTCAGAGGTGGGACAGGGGCAGCTAACTATGGCTACACCTTC

J gene: TRBJ2-1
clone size: NA
D gene: NA
V gene: TRBV27
CDR3 protein: CASSPRVSYNEQFF
CDR3 DNA: TGTGCCAGCAGTCCCAGGGTTTCCTACAATGAGCAGTTCTTC

J gene: TRBJ1-2
clone size: NA
D gene: NA
V gene: TRBV9
CDR3 protein: CASSEAPDTF
CDR3 DNA: TGTGCCAGCAGCGAGGCCCCGGACACCTTC

J gene: TRBJ1-3
clone size: few
D gene: NA
V gene: TRBV27
CDR3 protein: CASSSGNTIYF
CDR3 DNA: TGTGCCAGCAGTTCTGGAAACACCATATATTTT

J gene: TRBJ2-7
clone size: NA
D gene: TRBD1
V gene: TRBV28
CDR3 protein: CASSPQLNRGYSYEQYF
CDR3 DNA: TGTGCCAGCAGTCCCCAATTAAACAGGGGGTACTCCTACGAGCAGTACTTC

J gene: TRBJ2-7
clone size: NA
D gene: TRBD1
V gene: TRBV18
CDR3 protein: CASSPKPGQGAQTYEQYF
CDR3 DNA: TGTGCCAGCTCACCAAAACCGGGACAGGGGGCGCAAACCTACGAGCAGTACTTC

J gene: TRBJ2-1
clone size: NA
D gene: NA
V gene: TRBV4-2
CDR3 protein: CASSQGVAGLSSYNEQFF
CDR3 DNA: TGTGCCAGCAGCCAAGGGGTTGCCGGGCTTAGCTCCTACAATGAGCAGTTCTTC

J gene: TRBJ1-1
clone size: NA
D gene: NA
V gene: TRBV11-2
CDR3 protein: CASSYLVARTEAFF
CDR3 DNA: TGTGCCAGCAGCTACCTGGTGGCCCGAACTGAAGCTTTCTTT

J gene: TRBJ2-7
clone size: NA
D gene: NA
V gene: TRBV27
CDR3 protein: CASSLAPAEPFYEQYF
CDR3 DNA: TGTGCCAGCAGTTTAGCCCCAGCGGAACCCTTCTACGAGCAGTACTTC

J gene: TRBJ1-1
clone size: NA
D gene: NA
V gene: TRBV27
CDR3 protein: CASSLLGYTEAFF
CDR3 DNA: TGTGCCAGCAGTTTATTGGGGTACACTGAAGCTTTCTTT

J gene: TRBJ2-3
clone size: NA
D gene: NA
V gene: TRBV7-7
CDR3 protein: CASSLGPRADTQYF
CDR3 DNA: TGTGCTAGCAGCTTAGGGCCGAGGGCAGATACGCAGTATTTT

J gene: TRBJ2-5
clone size: NA
D gene: NA
V gene: TRBV5-4
CDR3 protein: CASTRDSGRGRETQYF
CDR3 DNA: TGTGCCAGCACTCGGGACTCAGGGAGAGGAAGGGAGACCCAGTACTTC

J gene: TRBJ1-2
clone size: NA
D gene: NA
V gene: TRBV6-5
CDR3 protein: CASSYDGFYGYTF
CDR3 DNA: TGTGCCAGCAGTTACGATGGGTTTTACGGCTACACCTTC

J gene: TRBJ1-5
clone size: NA
D gene: NA
V gene: TRBV28
CDR3 protein: CASSSKWGARNQPQHF
CDR3 DNA: TGTGCCAGCAGTTCTAAGTGGGGGGCGCGTAATCAGCCCCAGCATTTT

J gene: TRBJ2-7
clone size: NA
D gene: NA
V gene: TRBV18
CDR3 protein: CASSPSRGSTGVSYEQYF
CDR3 DNA: TGTGCCAGCTCACCATCAAGGGGGTCCACGGGAGTCTCCTACGAGCAGTACTTC

J gene: TRBJ2-2
clone size: few
D gene: NA
V gene: TRBV27
CDR3 protein: CASKPGVPLGELFF
CDR3 DNA: TGTGCCAGCAAACCGGGGGTCCCCCTCGGGGAGCTGTTTTTT

J gene: TRBJ2-7
clone size: NA
D gene: TRBD2
V gene: TRBV6-5
CDR3 protein: CASSSGSYEQYF
CDR3 DNA: TGTGCCAGCAGTAGCGGGAGCTACGAGCAGTACTTC

J gene: TRBJ1-1
clone size: NA
D gene: NA
V gene: TRBV7-3
CDR3 protein: CASSRAGVGNTEAFF
CDR3 DNA: TGTGCCAGCAGCCGTGCGGGTGTCGGGAACACTGAAGCTTTCTTT

J gene: TRBJ1-1
clone size: NA
D gene: NA
V gene: TRBV11-1
CDR3 protein: CASSLDRVNTEAFF
CDR3 DNA: TGTGCCAGCAGCTTAGACAGGGTGAACACTGAAGCTTTCTTT

J gene: TRBJ2-6
clone size: NA
D gene: NA
V gene: TRBV9
CDR3 protein: CASSVAGSSGANVLTF
CDR3 DNA: TGTGCCAGCAGCGTAGCAGGAAGCTCTGGGGCCAACGTCCTGACTTTC

J gene: TRBJ1-4
clone size: NA
D gene: NA
V gene: TRBV19
CDR3 protein: CASDVLGGKLFF
CDR3 DNA: TGTGCCAGTGACGTTCTAGGTGGGAAACTGTTTTTT

J gene: TRBJ1-5
clone size: once
D gene: TRBD1
V gene: TRBV10-3
CDR3 protein: CAISESGGEGQPQHF
CDR3 DNA: TGTGCCATCAGTGAGTCAGGGGGCGAGGGACAGCCCCAGCATTTT

J gene: TRBJ2-5
clone size: NA
D gene: NA
V gene: TRBV9
CDR3 protein: CASSVGQGETQYF
CDR3 DNA: TGTGCCAGCAGCGTAGGGCAGGGTGAGACCCAGTACTTC

J gene: TRBJ1-1
clone size: NA
D gene: NA
V gene: TRBV7-7
CDR3 protein: CASSFGPNTEAFF
CDR3 DNA: TGTGCCAGCAGCTTTGGTCCAAACACTGAAGCTTTCTTT

J gene: TRBJ1-1
clone size: NA
D gene: NA
V gene: TRBV5-6
CDR3 protein: CASSWGVGSTEAFF
CDR3 DNA: TGTGCCAGCAGCTGGGGGGTGGGAAGCACTGAAGCTTTCTTT

J gene: TRBJ1-1
clone size: NA
D gene: NA
V gene: TRBV4-1
CDR3 protein: CASSQEAGQNTEAFF
CDR3 DNA: TGCGCCAGCAGCCAAGAGGCAGGACAGAACACTGAAGCTTTCTTT

J gene: TRBJ1-1
clone size: NA
D gene: NA
V gene: TRBV5-1
CDR3 protein: CASSLGEGTEAFF
CDR3 DNA: TGCGCCAGCAGCCTGGGCGAGGGGACTGAAGCTTTCTTT

J gene: TRBJ1-1
clone size: NA
D gene: NA
V gene: TRBV9
CDR3 protein: CASSAGGGPEAFF
CDR3 DNA: TGTGCCAGCAGCGCGGGCGGGGGGCCTGAAGCTTTCTTT

J gene: TRBJ1-3
clone size: NA
D gene: NA
V gene: TRBV6-5
CDR3 protein: CASRTGSSGNTIYF
CDR3 DNA: TGTGCCAGCAGGACGGGATCCTCTGGAAACACCATATATTTT

J gene: TRBJ2-7
clone size: NA
D gene: NA
V gene: TRBV12-5
CDR3 protein: CASGLVRTGGPTYEQYF
CDR3 DNA: TGTGCTAGTGGTTTGGTTCGTACCGGGGGGCCTACCTACGAGCAGTACTTC

J gene: TRBJ2-7
clone size: once
D gene: TRBD2
V gene: TRBV19
CDR3 protein: CASSKTSGSLDEQYF
CDR3 DNA: TGTGCCAGTAGTAAAACTAGCGGGAGTCTCGACGAGCAGTACTTC

J gene: TRBJ2-7
clone size: NA
D gene: NA
V gene: TRBV5-6
CDR3 protein: CASGPGASHEQYF
CDR3 DNA: TGTGCCAGCGGCCCGGGAGCTTCCCACGAGCAGTACTTC

J gene: TRBJ1-1
clone size: NA
D gene: NA
V gene: TRBV2
CDR3 protein: CASIQQDLIMNTEAFF
CDR3 DNA: TGTGCCAGCATCCAGCAGGACCTAATAATGAACACTGAAGCTTTCTTT

J gene: TRBJ1-4
clone size: NA
D gene: NA
V gene: TRBV4-3
CDR3 protein: CASSQRAGRNEKLFF
CDR3 DNA: TGCGCCAGCAGCCAGAGGGCGGGGAGGAATGAAAAACTGTTTTTT

J gene: TRBJ2-1
clone size: NA
D gene: TRBD2
V gene: TRBV5-5
CDR3 protein: CASSLGLARYNEQFF
CDR3 DNA: TGTGCCAGCAGTTTGGGACTAGCGCGATACAATGAGCAGTTCTTC

J gene: TRBJ2-1
clone size: NA
D gene: TRBD2
V gene: TRBV9
CDR3 protein: CASSAPSGEIQGNEQFF
CDR3 DNA: TGTGCCAGCAGCGCACCTAGCGGGGAAATCCAAGGGAATGAGCAGTTCTTC

J gene: TRBJ2-1
clone size: large
D gene: TRBD1
V gene: TRBV14
CDR3 protein: CASSQDPGQGDNEQFF
CDR3 DNA: TGTGCCAGCAGCCAAGATCCCGGACAGGGCGACAATGAGCAGTTCTTC

J gene: TRBJ2-3
clone size: NA
D gene: TRBD2
V gene: TRBV9
CDR3 protein: CASSVGGGGASDTQYF
CDR3 DNA: TGTGCCAGCAGCGTAGGAGGCGGGGGGGCTTCAGATACGCAGTATTTT

J gene: TRBJ1-1
clone size: NA
D gene: NA
V gene: TRBV18
CDR3 protein: CASSDLNTEAFF
CDR3 DNA: TGTGCCAGCTCTGACCTGAACACTGAAGCTTTCTTT

J gene: TRBJ2-3
clone size: once
D gene: NA
V gene: TRBV5-8
CDR3 protein: CASSPGVSTSTDTQYF
CDR3 DNA: TGTGCCAGCAGCCCGGGGGTTAGCACTAGCACAGATACGCAGTATTTT